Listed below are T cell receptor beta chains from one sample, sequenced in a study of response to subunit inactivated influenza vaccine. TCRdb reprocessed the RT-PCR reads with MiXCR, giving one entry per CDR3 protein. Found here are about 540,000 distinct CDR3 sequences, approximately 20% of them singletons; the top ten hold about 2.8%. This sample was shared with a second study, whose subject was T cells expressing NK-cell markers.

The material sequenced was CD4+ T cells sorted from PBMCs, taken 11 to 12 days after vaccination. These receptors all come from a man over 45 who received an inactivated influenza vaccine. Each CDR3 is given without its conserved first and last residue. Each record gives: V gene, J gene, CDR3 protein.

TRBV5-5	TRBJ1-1	ASSLALSGTEAF
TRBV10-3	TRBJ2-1	AISGAGTGLGEQF
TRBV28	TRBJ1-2	ATSGPPSYGYT
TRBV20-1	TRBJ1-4	SARDDRGGEKLF
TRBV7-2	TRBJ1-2	ASSLVMAGGYT
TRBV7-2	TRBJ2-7	ASSSRTGPIYEQY
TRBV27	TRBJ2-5	ASSKWGHLDQETQY
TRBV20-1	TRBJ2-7	SATAGANSYEQY
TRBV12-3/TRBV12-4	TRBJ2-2	ASSGLAGTNTGELF
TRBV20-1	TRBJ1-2	SARSGTGSINGYT
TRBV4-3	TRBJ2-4	ASSQSYGSRAKNIQY
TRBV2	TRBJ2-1	ASSDGGSFSNEQF
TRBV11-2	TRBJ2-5	ASSATSQETQY
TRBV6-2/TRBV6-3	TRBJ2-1	ASANFDEQF
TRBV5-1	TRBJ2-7	ASSLVAGSSYEQY
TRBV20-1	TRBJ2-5	SAPPTGQGWQETQY
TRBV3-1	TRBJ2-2	ASSQDPRVELF
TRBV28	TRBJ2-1	ASRFRGNEQF
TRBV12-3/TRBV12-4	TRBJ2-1	ASSPPNFNYNEQF
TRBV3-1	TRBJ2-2	ASRLTSGNGGELF
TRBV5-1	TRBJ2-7	ASSLDPQGYEQY
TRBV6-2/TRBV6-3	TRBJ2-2	ASSLDLRERELF
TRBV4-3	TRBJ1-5	ASSQGTTHQPQH
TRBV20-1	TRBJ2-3	SAPRLAGDKDTQY
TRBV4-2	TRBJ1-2	ASSQQNYGYT
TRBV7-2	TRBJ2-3	ASSQDSYTQY
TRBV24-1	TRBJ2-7	ATSRSGSEQY
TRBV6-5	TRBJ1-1	ASSYTWGTEAF
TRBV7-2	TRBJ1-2	ASSLTGNSYGYT